This T cell receptor (beta chain) was found in a study of blood T cell repertoires in COVID-19 (dated by TCRdb to 2020 to 2022). Notes on the research overall: Collaborator samples came from the United States, Italy and Spain and covered acute and convalescent phases of COVID-19. The samples were drawn from the first 160 participants of the ongoing ImmuneRACE study and from over a thousand subjects provided by 6 global collaborators. Sample metadata almost always included a de-identified subject ID, COVID-19 status, age in years and sex. The dataset comprised deeply sampled blood TCRbeta repertoires from subjects exposed to, actively infected with, or recovered from COVID-19. A freely available public database, intended as a resource for researchers studying the immune response to SARS-CoV-2, is where the repertoires were released. HLA class I and class II types, where available, came from metadata supplied by the sample provider rather than from assay-based typing. The prospective study material was composed of cDNA or gDNA derived from T cells, B-cell-depleted T cells, or PBMCs.

The immunoSEQ Assay, a bias-controlled multiplex PCR, was used to amplify TCRbeta CDR3 regions from genomic DNA. In the paper's pipeline: Nucleated cell counts per sample were estimated from amplification of reference gene primers within the assay. Sequence reads were collapsed and filtered to measure the absolute abundance of every unique TCRbeta CDR3 rearrangement. For each sample, productive Simpson clonality was calculated by taking the square root of Simpson's diversity index across productive rearrangements. TCRdb provides this immuneACCESS table in a form limited to in-frame rearrangements. Some clones are lacking; in checked studies, under half of them reflect an unresolved V gene, and why the rest are absent is not known. The V and J calls and clone size come from that table; D and trimming were worked out from the DNA. The table for this sample lists about 480,000 clones; approximately 90% of them were counted only once. Around 1.8% of the sample goes to the ten largest clones.

Participants in the prospective study were aged roughly 18 to 100 years, lived in about two dozen United States geographic areas, and enrolled through a virtual design. In the prospective study, participants were assigned to cohorts based on the clinical history participants reported in a screening survey and a study questionnaire. In the prospective study, whole blood, serum and a nasopharyngeal or oropharyngeal swab were collected from each participant by mobile phlebotomists. Additional blood draws and questionnaires over a 2-month period could optionally be provided by prospective study participants. Prospective study blood samples were shipped either frozen or at room temperature before DNA extraction. To note about this clone: The antigen it binds to is not known. The sample holds no much larger clone one base away, and base qualities are not on file.

The research as a whole found: Clinical and demographic metadata were provided uncurated, with the amount varying by source and participant.

As encoded in the germline V gene, CDR1 is MNHEY while CDR2 is SVGAGI. Trimmed from V: 9 bases; trimmed from J: 4 bases; junction bases lacking a gene match: 11. From the cysteine up to the phenylalanine, the CDR3 has a length of 14 residues. Kept here is only the CDR3 DNA, which spans 42 bases and is read in frame from base 1. The source of this sequence is a woman aged 18 to 35 with acute COVID-19. The rearrangement combines TRBV6-5 with TRBJ1-2; TRBD1 matches 7 bases in the middle. Sequences were obtained from PBMCs or T cells enriched from blood (not recorded which). The CDR3 has the sequence CASRSLTGTYGYTF. The DNA sequence is TGTGCCAGTAGGTCGCTGACAGGGACCTATGGCTACACCTTC.